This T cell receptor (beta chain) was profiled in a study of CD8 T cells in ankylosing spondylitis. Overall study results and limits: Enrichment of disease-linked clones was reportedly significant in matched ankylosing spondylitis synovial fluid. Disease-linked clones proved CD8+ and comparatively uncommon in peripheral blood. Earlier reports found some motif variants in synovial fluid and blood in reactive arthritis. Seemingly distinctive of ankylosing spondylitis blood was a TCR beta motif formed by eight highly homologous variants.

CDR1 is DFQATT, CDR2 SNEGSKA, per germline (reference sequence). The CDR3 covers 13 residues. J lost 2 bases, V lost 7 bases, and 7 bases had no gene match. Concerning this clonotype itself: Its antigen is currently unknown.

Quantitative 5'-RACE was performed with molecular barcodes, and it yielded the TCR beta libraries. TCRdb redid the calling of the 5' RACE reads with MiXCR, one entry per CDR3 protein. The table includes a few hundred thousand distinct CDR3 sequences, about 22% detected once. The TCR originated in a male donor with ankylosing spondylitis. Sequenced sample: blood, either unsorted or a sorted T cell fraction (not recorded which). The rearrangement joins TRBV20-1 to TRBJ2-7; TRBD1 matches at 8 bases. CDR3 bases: TGCAGTGTCGGTGGGACAGGAGCCTACGAGCAGTACTTC. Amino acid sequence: CSVGGTGAYEQYF.